The 2 T cell receptor beta chains in this list originate from one sample, sequenced in a study of regulatory T cells in long-lasting Graves disease. Building the TCR beta libraries relied on iRepertoire HTBI primers, and CDR3 regions underwent Arm-PCR. TCRdb independently ran MiXCR on the multiplex PCR reads; one entry per CDR3 protein. The repertoire holds approximately 560,000 distinct CDR3 sequences, with approximately 16% as singletons. Described time point: newly diagnosed GD, antithyroid drugs for less than 3 months. PBMCs provided the RNA from which the TCR library was made. The sample was also reused in another study, on T cells in Graves' hyperthyroidism and ophthalmopathy.

The sample consisted of peripheral blood mononuclear cells (PBMCs), taken at new diagnosis, from a patient treated with antithyroid drugs. The receptors were gathered from a man between 18 and 35 years old with Graves disease.

J is TRBJ2-3 and V is TRBV6-2 or TRBV6-3, with 11 positions matching TRBD2. V was pared by 7 bases and J by 7 bases, with 7 bases of the junction left unmatched. The CDR3 has 14 amino acids. Germline assignment: CDR1 MNHEY and CDR2 SVGEGT. The CDR3 DNA reads TGTGCCAGCATAGGGCTAGCGGGAGGATATACGCAGTATTTT. Translation: CASIGLAGGYTQYF.

This clonotype was counted ten times or more. The chain links TRBV5-1 to TRBJ2-1, with D maybe TRBD2 (6 bases). V shed 4 bases and J shed 4 bases, with 12 bases lying between them. CDR3 length: 14 residues. Germline CDR1 SGHRS, CDR2 YFSETQ. For the CDR3, the DNA is TGCGCCAGCAGCAGCACGGACTATTACAATGAGCAGTTCTTC. Its translation: CASSSTDYYNEQFF.